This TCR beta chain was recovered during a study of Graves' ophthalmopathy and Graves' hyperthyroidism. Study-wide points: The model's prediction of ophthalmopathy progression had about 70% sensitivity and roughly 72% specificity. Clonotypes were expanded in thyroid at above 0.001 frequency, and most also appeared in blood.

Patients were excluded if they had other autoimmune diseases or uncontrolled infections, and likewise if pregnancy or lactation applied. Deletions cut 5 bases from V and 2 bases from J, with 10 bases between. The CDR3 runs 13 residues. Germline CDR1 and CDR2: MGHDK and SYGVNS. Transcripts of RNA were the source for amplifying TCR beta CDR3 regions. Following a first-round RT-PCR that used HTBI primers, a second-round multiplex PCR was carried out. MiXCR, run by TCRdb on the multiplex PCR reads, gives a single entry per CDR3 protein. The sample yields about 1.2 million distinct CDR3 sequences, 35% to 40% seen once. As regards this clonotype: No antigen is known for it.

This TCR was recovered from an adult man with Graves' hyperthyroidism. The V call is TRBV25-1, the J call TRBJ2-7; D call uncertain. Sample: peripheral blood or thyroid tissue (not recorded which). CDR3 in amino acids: CASSPGKTYEQYF. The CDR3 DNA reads TGTGCCAGCAGTCCCGGTAAGACCTACGAGCAGTACTTC.